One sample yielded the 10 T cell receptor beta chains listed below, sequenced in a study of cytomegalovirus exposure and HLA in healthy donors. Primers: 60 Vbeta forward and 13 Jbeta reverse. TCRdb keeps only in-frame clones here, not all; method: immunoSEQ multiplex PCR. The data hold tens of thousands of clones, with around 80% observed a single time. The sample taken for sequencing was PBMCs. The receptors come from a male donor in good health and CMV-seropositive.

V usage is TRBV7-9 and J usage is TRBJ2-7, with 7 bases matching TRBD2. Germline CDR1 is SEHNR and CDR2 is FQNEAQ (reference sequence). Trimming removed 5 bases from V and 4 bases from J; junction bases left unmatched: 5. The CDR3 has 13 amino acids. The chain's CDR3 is CASSPGTKYEQYF. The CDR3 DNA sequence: TGTGCCAGCAGCCCCGGGACTAAATACGAGCAGTACTTC.

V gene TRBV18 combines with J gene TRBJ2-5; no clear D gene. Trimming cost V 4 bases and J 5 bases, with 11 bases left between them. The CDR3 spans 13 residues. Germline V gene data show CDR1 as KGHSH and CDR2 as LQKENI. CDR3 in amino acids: CASSQPVLETQYF. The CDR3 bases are TGTGCCAGCTCACAGCCTGTCCTGGAGACCCAGTACTTC.

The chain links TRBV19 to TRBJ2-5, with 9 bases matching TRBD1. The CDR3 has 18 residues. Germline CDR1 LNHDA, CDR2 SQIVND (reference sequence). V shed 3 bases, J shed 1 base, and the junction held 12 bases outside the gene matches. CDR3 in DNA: TGTGCCAGTAGTATTCTTCCAGTGGACAGGGGTTCCCAAGAGACCCAGTACTTC. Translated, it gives CASSILPVDRGSQETQYF. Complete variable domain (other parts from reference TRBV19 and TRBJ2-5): DGGITQSPKYLFRKEGQNVTLSCEQNLNHDAMYWYRQDPGQGLRLIYYSQIVNDFQKGDIAEGYSVSREKKESFPLTVTSAQKNPTAFYLCASSILPVDRGSQETQYFGPGTRLLVL.

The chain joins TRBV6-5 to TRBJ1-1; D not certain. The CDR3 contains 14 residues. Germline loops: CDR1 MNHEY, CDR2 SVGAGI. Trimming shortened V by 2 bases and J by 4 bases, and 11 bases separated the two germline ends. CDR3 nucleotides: TGTGCCAGCAGTTACCCCAGACAAGCCACTGAAGCTTTCTTT. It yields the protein CASSYPRQATEAFF.

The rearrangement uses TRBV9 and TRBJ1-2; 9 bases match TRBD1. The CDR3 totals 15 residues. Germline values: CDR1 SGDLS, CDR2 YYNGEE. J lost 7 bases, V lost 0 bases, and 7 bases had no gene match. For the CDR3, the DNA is TGTGCCAGCAGCGTAGAGAGACAGGGGGTTGGTGGCTACACCTTC. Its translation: CASSVERQGVGGYTF.

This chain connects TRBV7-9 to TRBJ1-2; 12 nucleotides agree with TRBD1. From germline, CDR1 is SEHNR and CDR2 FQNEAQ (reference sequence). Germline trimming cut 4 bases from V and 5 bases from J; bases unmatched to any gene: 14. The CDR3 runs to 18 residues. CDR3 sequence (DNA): TGTGCCAGCAGCTCCATACGGGACAGGGGGCGCGGGTTGTATGGCTACACCTTC. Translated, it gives CASSSIRDRGRGLYGYTF.

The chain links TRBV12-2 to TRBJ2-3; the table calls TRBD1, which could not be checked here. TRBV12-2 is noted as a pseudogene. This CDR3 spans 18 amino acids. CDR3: CASRLAMTPGQESDTQYF. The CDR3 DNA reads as TGTGCAAGTCGCTTAGCTATGACCCCGGGACAGGAATCCGATACGCAGTATTTT.

CDR3 sequence reads: CASSTRTGELFF. Written as DNA, the CDR3 is TGTGCCAGCAGCACGCGAACCGGGGAGCTGTTTTTT. This chain connects TRBV5-4 to TRBJ2-2, with no clear D. V was trimmed by 4 bases and J by 5 bases, leaving 6 bases between them. CDR3 length: 12 amino acids. CDR1 is SGHNT, CDR2 YYREEE, per germline (reference sequence).

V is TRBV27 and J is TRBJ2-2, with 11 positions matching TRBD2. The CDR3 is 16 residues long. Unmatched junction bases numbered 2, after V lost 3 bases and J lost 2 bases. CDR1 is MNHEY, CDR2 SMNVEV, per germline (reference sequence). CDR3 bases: TGTGCCAGCAGTTTCGGACTAGCGGGCAACACCGGGGAGCTGTTTTTT. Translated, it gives CASSFGLAGNTGELFF.

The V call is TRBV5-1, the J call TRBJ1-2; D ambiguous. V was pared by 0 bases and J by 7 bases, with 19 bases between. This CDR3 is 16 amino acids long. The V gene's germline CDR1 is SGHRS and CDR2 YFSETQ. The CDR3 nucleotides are TGCGCCAGCAGCTTGGATGGAGTTCAATCTTTAGGTGGCTACACCTTC. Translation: CASSLDGVQSLGGYTF.